The 3 T cell receptor beta chains below all came from one sample that was sequenced in a study of response to subunit inactivated influenza vaccine. TCRdb re-derived calls from the RT-PCR reads in MiXCR, one entry per CDR3 protein. The sample records under 950,000 distinct CDR3 sequences, approximately 22% being singletons. The source material was PBMCs from blood, sampled roughly 5 days after vaccination. Receptor source: a man aged 45-60 years who received an inactivated influenza vaccine.

The genes are TRBV3-1 and TRBJ2-1; 10 bases map to TRBD1. The CDR3 loop spans 18 amino acids. Trimming at V came to 7 bases and at J to 7 bases, leaving 19 bases not matched to a gene. The germline V gene has CDR1 LGHDT and CDR2 YNNKEL (reference sequence). The CDR3 coding sequence is TGTGCCAGCACCAAGCAGGTCCCTGGGACAGGGGTGGTTAATGAGCAGTTCTTC. Its protein is CASTKQVPGTGVVNEQFF.

At least ten counts were recorded for this clonotype. V gene TRBV20-1 combines with J gene TRBJ2-7; 13 bases line up with TRBD2. This CDR3 contains 16 residues. Trimming at V came to 6 bases and at J to 4 bases, leaving 12 bases not matched to a gene. Per the germline V gene, CDR1 is DFQATT and CDR2 is SNEGSKA (reference sequence). The CDR3 bases are TGCAGTGCCCACGGCGGACTAGCGGGAGTAGAATACGAGCAGTACTTC. Translated, it gives CSAHGGLAGVEYEQYF.

There are a few counts of this clonotype. This rearrangement joins TRBV21-1 to TRBJ2-7; the D call TRBD1 from the table was never checked on the DNA. TRBV21-1 is annotated as a pseudogene. The CDR3 extends over 15 amino acids. The DNA for the CDR3 is TGTGCCTCCCCCTATTTCGGGACAGGAGTCTACGAGCAGTACTTC. Amino acids: CASPYFGTGVYEQYF.